The 3 T cell receptor beta chains in this list originate from one sample, sequenced in a study of CD8 T cells in Susac syndrome (dated by TCRdb to the late 2010s). Receptor libraries were prepared by the immunoSEQ multiplex PCR assay. RNA was extracted with the RNeasy kit and 0.5 to 1 ug was reverse transcribed using random hexamers. The public reads were quality trimmed at Q25 with fastp and then assembled into clones with MiXCR by TCRdb, keeping productive beta chains. Identical CDR3 protein sequences are pooled into one entry, listed with their most common genes and DNA. Counted in this sample were some 150,000 distinct CDR3 sequences; 85% to 95% of them appeared once. Of the sample, roughly 0.19% is held by the ten largest clones. The sequencing sample was made of CD8+ T cells from PBMCs. These TCRs come from a human donor with multiple sclerosis.

The V call is TRBV15, the J call TRBJ2-5, with 9 positions matching TRBD2. The CDR3 loop spans 13 amino acids. Germline V gene data show CDR1 as LNHNV and CDR2 as YYDKDF (reference sequence). With V trimmed by 5 bases and J by 5 bases, 3 bases remained unmatched. CDR3 loop: CATSAGGRETQYF. Written as DNA, the CDR3 is TGTGCCACCAGCGCGGGGGGGCGGGAGACCCAGTACTTC.

This clonotype was seen only once. The chain employs TRBV4-2 and TRBJ2-7; unclear D gene. There are 15 residues in the CDR3. Germline CDR1 reads LGHNA; CDR2 reads YNFKEQ. Trimming shortened V by 5 bases and J by 6 bases, and 20 bases separated the two germline ends. For the CDR3, the DNA is TGTGCCAGCAGCTCATCCTCCTCAGCCGGGCGCGAGCAGTACTTC. This codes for CASSSSSSAGREQYF.

The chain is built from TRBV6-5 and TRBJ1-1; D not resolved. CDR1 MNHEY and CDR2 SVGAGI come from the germline V gene. CDR3 length: 14 amino acids. V lost 9 bases, J lost 3 bases, and 17 bases lay in between. CDR3 sequence reads: CASYNLFSDTEAFF. Here the CDR3 DNA reads TGTGCCAGTTATAACCTATTCTCGGACACTGAAGCTTTCTTT.